The 27 T cell receptor beta chains below all came from one sample that was sequenced in a study of blood T cell repertoires in COVID-19. Clones were sequenced by immunoSEQ multiplex PCR, and TCRdb holds only the in-frame ones, with some missing. The data show roughly 80,000 clones, around 83% seen once. The specimen sequenced was peripheral blood. Source of these receptors: a human donor in a cohort sampled during active COVID-19.

The chain carries TRBV5-4 and TRBJ2-3; TRBD1 might be the D (6 bases). This CDR3 contains 15 residues. Germline V CDR1 and CDR2: SGHNT, YYREEE (reference sequence). The CDR3 bases are TGTGCATTCGGATCCCGGGACACTTCCACAGATACGCAGTATTTT. It translates to CAFGSRDTSTDTQYF. The whole variable domain, remainder taken from reference TRBV5-4 and TRBJ2-3, is ETGVTQSPTHLIKTRGQQVTLRCSSQSGHNTVSWYQQALGQGPQFIFQYYREEENGRGNFPPRFSGLQFPNYSSELNVNALELDDSALYLCAFGSRDTSTDTQYFGPGTRLTVL.

This rearrangement joins TRBV5-4 to TRBJ1-4; possible D gene TRBD1, 6 bases. Germline V CDR1 and CDR2: SGHNT, YYREEE (reference sequence). V was cut by 4 bases and J by 4 bases, with 17 bases left in between. The CDR3 totals 16 residues. For the CDR3, the DNA is TGTGCCAGCAGCCCGGATCGGGGGGGGCGTAATGAAAAACTGTTTTTT. This gives the protein CASSPDRGGRNEKLFF.

The genes are TRBV19 and TRBJ1-2; tentatively, D is TRBD1 (6 bases). The V end lost 10 bases, the J end lost 0 bases, and 12 bases lay between the germline ends. The CDR3 is 13 residues long. Germline CDR1 reads LNHDA; CDR2 reads SQIVND (reference sequence). The CDR3 DNA follows: TGTGCCACCACGACAGGACCTAACTATGGCTACACCTTC. This encodes CATTTGPNYGYTF.

The V call is TRBV18, the J call TRBJ2-3; TRBD1 agrees at 9 bases. Germline loops: CDR1 KGHSH, CDR2 LQKENI. The CDR3 covers 15 residues. J lost 5 bases, V lost 1 base, and 4 bases had no gene match. CDR3 in amino acids: CASSPRQGDRDTQYF. Here the CDR3 DNA reads TGTGCCAGCTCACCACGACAGGGGGACAGAGATACGCAGTATTTT.

The chain employs TRBV28 and TRBJ1-5, with D perhaps matching TRBD1 (5 bases). CDR1 is MDHEN and CDR2 is SYDVKM in the germline V gene. CDR3 length: 13 amino acids. Trimming removed 6 bases from V and 6 bases from J, with 12 bases in between. The CDR3 here is CASRANGGQPQHF. In nucleotides, the CDR3 is TGTGCCAGCAGGGCGAACGGGGGTCAGCCCCAGCATTTT.

V and J are TRBV3-1 (or the pseudogene TRBV3-2) and TRBJ2-1; TRBD2 is a possible D gene (5 bases). This CDR3 is 15 amino acids long. Trimming took 4 bases from V and 6 from J, leaving 16 bases between them. Germline lookup yields CDR1 LGHDT and CDR2 YNNKEL (reference sequence). The CDR3 loop reads CASSPRTPSVNEQFF. The CDR3 region has the DNA TGTGCCAGCAGCCCCCGGACTCCTTCGGTCAATGAGCAGTTCTTC.

This clone was detected only a few times. The chain combines TRBV20-1 with TRBJ1-5, with 9 bases aligning to TRBD1. The CDR3 is 15 amino acids. The trim removed 3 bases at V and 1 base at J, leaving 4 bases unmatched. Germline V gene data show CDR1 as DFQATT and CDR2 as SNEGSKA (reference sequence). In DNA, the CDR3 is TGCAGTGCTAGTCTGACAGGGGGAAGCAATCAGCCCCAGCATTTT. This encodes CSASLTGGSNQPQHF.

The J gene is TRBJ2-1, the V gene TRBV10-1; D ambiguous. Germline values: CDR1 WNHNN, CDR2 SYGVQD (reference sequence). The CDR3 is made up of 15 amino acids. Trimming took off 8 bases at V and 7 bases at J, with 21 bases between the two ends. Written as DNA, the CDR3 is TGCGCCAGCTCCTTAACGAGGCAGATTGGGAATGAGCAGTTCTTC. Protein: CASSLTRQIGNEQFF.

V and J are TRBV2 and TRBJ1-1, with a weak D call TRBD1 (6 bases). Germline-derived CDR1 and CDR2 are SNHLY and FYNNEI. Trimming removed 6 bases from V and 3 bases from J, with 17 bases in between. CDR3 length: 15 amino acids. The CDR3 DNA sequence: TGTGCCAGCAGCCTCCCCCGGGCAGGGGACACTGAAGCTTTCTTT. Protein product: CASSLPRAGDTEAFF.

This clone has only one observation. The chain employs TRBV11-3 and TRBJ2-3; D is perhaps TRBD2 (5 bases). Looked up from germline, CDR1 is SGHNT and CDR2 is YENEEA. V was cut by 3 bases and J by 2 bases, with 9 bases left in between. This CDR3 has 14 residues. For the CDR3, the DNA is TGTGCCAGCAGCTTCGGCGGGCCCACAGATACGCAGTATTTT. Protein: CASSFGGPTDTQYF.

The rearrangement joins TRBV7-9 to TRBJ2-1; D remains ambiguous. The CDR3 runs 11 residues. The germline V and J ends were trimmed by 7 bases and 5 bases, with 6 bases remaining between them. Looked up from germline, CDR1 is SEHNR and CDR2 is FQNEAQ (reference sequence). This chain's CDR3 is CASTRDNEQFF. CDR3 DNA: TGTGCCAGCACCCGGGACAATGAGCAGTTCTTC.

This clone showed up just a few times. Because the CDR3 is missing its conserved closing phenylalanine or tryptophan, this is likely a read error. It is unclear where the CDR3 begins or ends on the DNA, so no DNA is shown, and the CDR3 is as TCRdb lists it. This chain links TRBV2 with TRBJ2-7; the table calls TRBD1, which could not be checked here. The CDR3 length equals 12 residues, ends included. Germline loops: CDR1 SNHLY, CDR2 FYNNEI. CDR3 sequence reads: CASMGDRGHLAG.

This chain joins TRBV2 and TRBJ2-3, with 16 bases identical to TRBD2. V trimming: 7 bases; J trimming: 0 bases; junction bases outside the gene matches: 4. The length of the CDR3 is 17 residues. Looked up from germline, CDR1 is SNHLY and CDR2 is FYNNEI. The CDR3 DNA reads TGTGCCAGCATGGGGACTAGCGGGAGGGTGAGCACAGATACGCAGTATTTT. Amino acid sequence: CASMGTSGRVSTDTQYF. Using reference TRBV2 and TRBJ2-3 for the parts outside the CDR3, the full variable domain is EPEVTQTPSHQVTQMGQEVILRCVPISNHLYFYWYRQILGQKVEFLVSFYNNEISEKSEIFDDQFSVERPDGSNFTLKIRSTKLEDSAMYFCASMGTSGRVSTDTQYFGPGTRLTVL.

The genes are TRBV25-1 and TRBJ1-4; the D gene is possibly TRBD1 (6 bases). V lost 1 base and J 6 bases, leaving 9 bases between the germline ends. Germline assignment: CDR1 MGHDK and CDR2 SYGVNS. The CDR3 loop spans 14 amino acids. The CDR3 DNA follows: TGTGCCAGCAGTGAATCCAGGGGAGATGAAAAACTGTTTTTT. Translated, it gives CASSESRGDEKLFF.

The rearrangement uses TRBV19 and TRBJ2-3, with D possibly matching TRBD1 (5 bases). The germline CDR1 and CDR2 sequences are LNHDA and SQIVND (reference sequence). The CDR3 has 15 residues. Trimming removed 7 bases at V and 1 base at J, with 15 bases between. The CDR3 DNA reads as TGTGCCAGTACCTTCACAGGCCTAGGCACAGATACGCAGTATTTT. This codes for CASTFTGLGTDTQYF.

V usage is TRBV10-1 and J usage is TRBJ2-5; D is possibly TRBD2 (5 bases). V shed 0 bases and J shed 5 bases, with 13 bases lying between them. Germline V gene lookup returns CDR1 WNHNN and CDR2 SYGVQD (reference sequence). This CDR3 is 15 amino acids long. The CDR3 reads CASSESGPGMETQYF. The DNA for the CDR3 is TGCGCCAGCAGTGAGTCGGGTCCCGGGATGGAGACCCAGTACTTC.

V is TRBV21-1 and J is TRBJ2-5; TRBD2 is the table's D call and was not checked against the DNA. TRBV21-1 is a known pseudogene. This CDR3 is built from 13 residues. DNA for the CDR3: TGTGCCAGCAGCAAAGGGGCGGGGGAGACCCAGTACTTC. It codes for CASSKGAGETQYF.

The chain links TRBV11-3 to TRBJ2-2; D is undetermined. Germline values: CDR1 SGHNT, CDR2 YENEEA. Trimming shortened V by 3 bases and J by 5 bases, and 13 bases separated the two germline ends. This CDR3 comprises 15 residues. The CDR3 spells CASSFSARRTGELFF. The CDR3 region has the DNA TGTGCCAGCAGCTTCAGCGCCCGTCGGACCGGGGAGCTGTTTTTT.

J is TRBJ2-6 and V is TRBV11-2; TRBD2 matches at 10 bases. The germline gives CDR1 SGHAT, CDR2 FQNNGV. The CDR3 runs 23 residues. Trimming removed 6 bases from V and 0 bases from J; junction bases left unmatched: 23. The CDR3 sequence is CASSHPRGEKVAGGFSGANVLTF. Here the CDR3 DNA reads TGTGCCAGCAGTCACCCCCGCGGGGAAAAGGTAGCGGGAGGATTCTCTGGGGCCAACGTCCTGACTTTC.

The rearrangement joins TRBV6-1 to TRBJ2-1, with a tentative D call TRBD1 (5 bases). Germline-derived CDR1 and CDR2 are MNHNS and SASEGT. Trimming removed 0 bases at V and 12 bases at J, with 12 bases between. CDR3 length: 13 residues. CDR3 region: CASSEAPRRGQFF. The CDR3 nucleotides are TGTGCCAGCAGTGAAGCCCCCCGAAGGGGGCAGTTCTTC.

The chain employs TRBV6-6 and TRBJ2-5; 8 bases map to TRBD2. Trimming took 7 bases from V and 5 from J; bases not matched to a gene: 15. The germline V gene has CDR1 MNHNY and CDR2 SVGAGI (reference sequence). This CDR3 contains 16 residues. Here the CDR3 reads CASTRQEREGQETQYF. The CDR3 region has the DNA TGTGCCAGCACCCGACAGGAACGGGAGGGCCAGGAGACCCAGTACTTC.

The V call is TRBV28, the J call TRBJ1-4, with a weak D call TRBD1 (5 bases). The CDR3 is 14 residues long. The ends were cut back, 3 bases at V and 6 bases at J, with 11 bases in the middle. Looked up from germline, CDR1 is MDHEN and CDR2 is SYDVKM. The CDR3: CASSFGGGYEKLFF. CDR3 nucleotides: TGTGCCAGCAGTTTTGGGGGAGGCTATGAAAAACTGTTTTTT.

The rearrangement uses TRBV2 and TRBJ2-5, with 9 bases identical to TRBD1. The CDR3 covers 14 residues. Per germline, CDR1 SNHLY and CDR2 FYNNEI. Trimming cost V 8 bases and J 3 bases; bases outside gene matches: 7. The CDR3 DNA follows: TGTGCCAGCTTACCCAGACAGGGGGAAGAGACCCAGTACTTC. It specifies CASLPRQGEETQYF. Full variable domain (remainder filled in from reference TRBV2 and TRBJ2-5): EPEVTQTPSHQVTQMGQEVILRCVPISNHLYFYWYRQILGQKVEFLVSFYNNEISEKSEIFDDQFSVERPDGSNFTLKIRSTKLEDSAMYFCASLPRQGEETQYFGPGTRLLVL.

This clone has a handful of counts. The chain carries TRBV16 and TRBJ1-1, with D perhaps TRBD1 (6 bases). Trimming cost V 0 bases and J 11 bases, with 10 bases left between them. This CDR3 contains 12 residues. In germline, CDR1 is KGHSY, CDR2 FQNENV. The CDR3 coding sequence is TGTGCCAGCAGCCAATCTGGCAGGGGTGCTTTCTTT. Encoded protein: CASSQSGRGAFF.

This clone was recorded once. The gene calls are TRBV19 and TRBJ2-2; TRBD2 agrees at 15 bases. Germline CDR1 and CDR2: LNHDA and SQIVND (reference sequence). V was clipped by 5 bases and J by 5 bases; unmatched bases: 9. There are 18 residues in the CDR3. CDR3 nucleotides: TGTGCCAGTAGTGACTCGGGACTAGCGGGGGGTGGAACCGGGGAGCTGTTTTTT. It encodes CASSDSGLAGGGTGELFF.

The V and J genes are TRBV4-1 and TRBJ2-7; TRBD1 aligns across 11 bases. In germline, CDR1 is MGHRA, CDR2 YSYEKL. The CDR3 runs to 16 residues. V lost 0 bases to trimming and J lost 2 bases; unmatched junction nucleotides: 3. The CDR3 DNA follows: TGCGCCAGCAGCCAAGAAGGGACAGGGGGGCCCTACGAGCAGTACTTC. Translation: CASSQEGTGGPYEQYF.

This chain links TRBV3-1 (or the pseudogene TRBV3-2) with TRBJ1-5; TRBD1 agrees at 8 bases. Germline V gene data show CDR1 as LGHDT and CDR2 as YNNKEL (reference sequence). The V segment lost 6 bases and the J segment 1 base; nucleotides outside the gene matches: 2. This CDR3 has 14 residues. The CDR3 reads CASRGQGSNQPQHF. CDR3 nucleotides: TGTGCCAGCAGAGGACAGGGAAGCAATCAGCCCCAGCATTTT.